This entry lists 16 T cell receptor beta chains sequenced from one sample in a study of T cell repertoires in ileal Crohn's disease. Clones were read by immunoSEQ multiplex PCR, and TCRdb kept only the in-frame ones, dropping some. The sample lists 25,000 to 30,000 clones, around 80% occurring once. The sample comprised ileal tissue. Receptors were obtained from an adult with Crohn's disease.

This clone was seen a single time. The rearrangement joins TRBV10-3 to TRBJ1-4; 8 bases agree with TRBD1. Germline CDR1 reads ENHRY; CDR2 reads SYGVKD. The V segment lost 3 bases and the J segment 8 bases; nucleotides outside the gene matches: 5. CDR3 length: 14 amino acids. In DNA form, the CDR3 reads TGTGCCATCAGTGATCAGGGGGCGAACGAAAAACTGTTTTTT. Translated, it gives CAISDQGANEKLFF.

This clone was recorded only once. This rearrangement joins TRBV7-2 to TRBJ2-5, with a tentative D call TRBD1 (6 bases). Trimming pared 0 bases from V and 4 bases from J, leaving 12 bases between. CDR3 length: 15 amino acids. CDR1 and CDR2 (germline): SGHTA, FQGNSA. CDR3 amino acids: CASSLASRGGETQYF. The DNA of the CDR3 is TGTGCCAGCAGCTTAGCGTCCCGAGGGGGAGAGACCCAGTACTTC.

This clone was seen only a few times. The chain recombines TRBV2 with TRBJ2-5; D ambiguous. This CDR3 has 11 residues. The V end lost 4 bases, the J end lost 5 bases, and 5 bases lay between the germline ends. Germline V gives CDR1 SNHLY, CDR2 FYNNEI. The CDR3 DNA follows: TGTGCCAGCAGTGTTATGGAGACCCAGTACTTC. Its translation is CASSVMETQYF.

V and J are TRBV6-6 and TRBJ2-7, with D possibly TRBD1 on 6 matching bases. The CDR3 loop spans 13 amino acids. Germline V lookup: CDR1 MNHNY, CDR2 SVGAGI (reference sequence). The V gene lost 4 bases and the J gene lost 8 bases, with 15 bases spanning the gap. The CDR3 DNA reads as TGTGCCAGCAGTTCGGACAGCCTGAGCAAGCAGTACTTC. It codes for CASSSDSLSKQYF.

This chain connects TRBV5-1 to TRBJ2-2, with 11 bases lining up with TRBD1. The V and J ends lost 3 bases and 7 bases, in that order; junction bases with no gene match: 20. The CDR3 consists of 20 residues. Germline-derived CDR1 and CDR2 are SGHRS and YFSETQ. The CDR3 reads CASSWTFSRPGQGGGGELFF. CDR3 coding DNA: TGCGCCAGCAGCTGGACCTTTAGTCGTCCGGGACAGGGGGGCGGCGGGGAGCTGTTTTTT.

V gene TRBV2 combines with J gene TRBJ2-2; D might be TRBD2 (5 bases). The V end was cut by 7 bases, the J end by 2 bases, with 11 bases between. This CDR3 is built from 14 residues. CDR1 is SNHLY, CDR2 FYNNEI, per germline. The CDR3 loop reads CASKREINTGELFF. In DNA, the CDR3 is TGTGCCAGCAAGAGGGAAATTAACACCGGGGAGCTGTTTTTT. Combining the CDR3 with reference TRBV2 and TRBJ2-2 gives the whole variable domain EPEVTQTPSHQVTQMGQEVILRCVPISNHLYFYWYRQILGQKVEFLVSFYNNEISEKSEIFDDQFSVERPDGSNFTLKIRSTKLEDSAMYFCASKREINTGELFFGEGSRLTVL.

The chain is built from TRBV5-1 and TRBJ2-7; unclear D gene. Germline CDR1 is SGHRS and CDR2 is YFSETQ. CDR3 size: 12 residues. Trimming shortened V by 3 bases and J by 4 bases, and 8 bases separated the two germline ends. The chain's CDR3 is CASSSDPYEQYF. CDR3 coding DNA: TGCGCCAGCAGCTCAGATCCGTACGAGCAGTACTTC.

The chain has TRBV6-5 and TRBJ1-2, with unresolved D. The germline CDR1 and CDR2 sequences are MNHEY and SVGAGI. The germline V and J ends were trimmed by 2 bases and 0 bases, with 4 bases remaining between them. This CDR3 has 13 residues. CDR3 region: CASSYGANYGYTF. The CDR3 region has the DNA TGTGCCAGCAGTTACGGAGCTAACTATGGCTACACCTTC.

This clone has more than one count but fewer than ten. The V and J genes are TRBV5-8 and TRBJ1-1; D unresolved. The germline gives CDR1 SGHTS, CDR2 YDEGEE. The CDR3 totals 13 residues. The germline V and J ends were trimmed by 2 bases and 2 bases, with 7 bases remaining between them. CDR3 nucleotides: TGTGCCAGCAGCTTCGGTACTAACACTGAAGCTTTCTTT. Residues: CASSFGTNTEAFF.

The rearrangement uses TRBV2 and TRBJ2-1; 12 bases line up with TRBD2. V trimming: 7 bases; J trimming: 0 bases; junction bases outside the gene matches: 4. The CDR3 consists of 16 residues. Germline lookup yields CDR1 SNHLY and CDR2 FYNNEI. CDR3 protein: CASILAGGDSYNEQFF. DNA of the CDR3: TGTGCCAGCATACTAGCGGGGGGCGACTCCTACAATGAGCAGTTCTTC.

The chain has TRBV6-5 and TRBJ1-6, with D perhaps TRBD1 (6 bases). Germline loops: CDR1 MNHEY, CDR2 SVGAGI. There are 16 residues in the CDR3. Trimming removed 3 bases from V and 6 bases from J, with 15 bases in between. CDR3 region: CASSYLITGRNSPLHF. CDR3 coding DNA: TGTGCCAGCAGTTATTTGATTACAGGGCGTAATTCACCCCTCCACTTT.

The chain employs TRBV5-1 and TRBJ1-1; 7 bases map to TRBD1. The CDR3 length is 14 residues. The V and J ends lost 4 bases and 4 bases, in that order; junction bases with no gene match: 7. From germline, CDR1 is SGHRS and CDR2 YFSETQ. The CDR3 coding sequence is TGCGCCAGCAGCACAGGGACAGATAGCACTGAAGCTTTCTTT. It codes for CASSTGTDSTEAFF.

This clone has just one count. The CDR3 is CASSVDSLSYEQYF. The CDR3 bases are TGTGCCAGCAGCGTAGACAGCCTCTCCTACGAGCAGTACTTC. The chain uses TRBV9 and TRBJ2-7; no definite D call. This CDR3 comprises 14 residues. Trimming pared 0 bases from V and 0 bases from J, leaving 7 bases between. The V gene's germline CDR1 is SGDLS and CDR2 YYNGEE.

The V and J genes are TRBV11-1 and TRBJ2-3; 7 nucleotides agree with TRBD2. The CDR3 contains 14 residues. With V trimmed by 4 bases and J by 4 bases, 5 bases remained unmatched. CDR1 SGHAT and CDR2 FQDESV come from the germline V gene (reference sequence). CDR3 nucleotide sequence: TGTGCCAGCAGCTGGGGCACTAGCGCAGATACGCAGTATTTT. Translated: CASSWGTSADTQYF.

This chain links TRBV6-1 with TRBJ1-1; D is undetermined. CDR3 size: 11 residues. Trimming shortened V by 10 bases and J by 12 bases, and 18 bases separated the two germline ends. Germline-derived CDR1 and CDR2 are MNHNS and SASEGT. The CDR3 DNA sequence: TGTGCCATCCGCTGGGCTTCCAACTCTTTCTTT. Protein: CAIRWASNSFF.

The sample holds a few counts of this clone. The gene calls are TRBV6-4 and TRBJ2-5; 9 positions match TRBD1. V lost 4 bases, J lost 4 bases, and 7 bases stayed unmatched. CDR3 length: 15 residues. Germline CDR1 is MRHNA and CDR2 is SNTAGT. CDR3 coding DNA: TGTGCCAGCAGTGCGACAGGGGGAGTCGGAGAGACCCAGTACTTC. This translates into CASSATGGVGETQYF.